These 8 T cell receptor beta chains were all obtained from the same sample, sequenced in a study of monozygotic twins with inflammatory bowel disease. TCRdb reprocessed the 5' RACE reads and keeps a single row for each CDR3 protein, giving no DNA. The data show a few hundred thousand distinct CDR3 sequences, and the top ten clones hold 5.5% to 6.5%. The sequenced material came from blood. The receptor set was obtained from a human donor with ulcerative colitis or Crohn's disease, or a healthy co-twin of an affected twin (not recorded which).

The rearrangement links TRBV28 to TRBJ2-6; the TRBD2 assignment by TCRdb is unverifiable without DNA. CDR1 MDHEN and CDR2 SYDVKM come from the germline V gene. The CDR3 extends over 16 amino acids. The CDR3 region is CASGGTALSGANVLTF.

This sequence joins TRBV24-1 and TRBJ2-1; TCRdb designates TRBD2, a call that cannot be tested without DNA. The CDR3 loop spans 14 amino acids. Per germline, CDR1 KGHDR and CDR2 SFDVKD. The chain's CDR3 is CATSLAGVGNEQFF.

This CDR3 is CASSPDRGGLGQYF. V gene TRBV11-2 combines with J gene TRBJ2-7; TCRdb selects TRBD1, and the lack of DNA leaves this call unchecked. CDR3 length: 14 residues. Germline V gene data show CDR1 as SGHAT and CDR2 as FQNNGV.

The CDR3 protein is CASSQDPGPYLGPSYEQYF. The V call is TRBV14, the J call TRBJ2-7; checking the TCRdb D call of TRBD1 is not possible without DNA. The CDR3 runs 19 residues. The germline CDR1 and CDR2 sequences are SGHDN and FVKESK.

This chain connects TRBV27 to TRBJ1-4; TCRdb reports TRBD1, a call that lacks DNA to check it against. Germline CDR1 MNHEY, CDR2 SMNVEV (reference sequence). The CDR3 extends over 14 amino acids. The CDR3 loop reads CATSPRGEHEKLFF.

V is TRBV12-3 or TRBV12-4 and J is TRBJ2-7; TCRdb selects TRBD1, and the lack of DNA leaves this call unchecked. The CDR3 runs 13 residues. CDR3: CASSARTGIEQYF.

The chain combines TRBV6-1 with TRBJ2-6; TCRdb outputs TRBD1, but without DNA this stays unchecked. The germline V gene encodes CDR1 MNHNS and CDR2 SASEGT. CDR3 length: 18 amino acids. CDR3 sequence: CASSRGTWKLAGANVLTF.

The rearrangement joins TRBV5-6 to TRBJ2-6. CDR3 length: 17 residues. Germline lookup yields CDR1 SGHDT and CDR2 YYEEEE. The CDR3 protein is CASSFSGIRSGANVLTF.